This T cell receptor (beta chain) is from a study of cytomegalovirus exposure and HLA in healthy donors. Study-wide results and limits: Presence/absence analyses rested on an assumption that sequencing depth was roughly uniform across donors.

Notes on this clone: Its target is not known.

The PCR used 60 Vbeta and 13 Jbeta primers. Generated by immunoSEQ multiplex PCR, the TCRdb table keeps only in-frame clones and is missing some. The sample contains some 110,000 clones, around 80% of which appear only once. V dropped 4 bases and J dropped 4 bases, with 15 bases sitting between them. The CDR3 runs to 15 residues. The germline V gene encodes CDR1 SGHRS and CDR2 YFSETQ. The sample comprised PBMCs. The source is a woman between 18 and 29 years old in good health and CMV-seropositive. The J gene is TRBJ2-1, the V gene TRBV5-1, with D uncertain. CDR3 in DNA: TGCGCCAGCAGCCCAAGCTCGCCGCTTTACAATGAGCAGTTCTTC. Protein sequence: CASSPSSPLYNEQFF.